This T cell receptor beta chain came from a study of OX40 agonist ivuxolimab in advanced cancers. Some clones are missing from TCRdb's copy, which holds only in-frame ones; the method was immunoSEQ multiplex PCR. The profile covers 55,000 to 70,000 clones, with over 75% appearing a single time and under 6.5% taken by the ten largest. The germline CDR1 and CDR2 sequences are MDHEN and SYDVKM. This CDR3 contains 12 residues. Trimming took off 7 bases at V and 12 bases at J, with 19 bases between the two ends. Sequenced here: CD4+ or CD8+ T cells sorted from blood, sampled in a trial of the OX40 agonist ivuxolimab. The V and J genes are TRBV28 and TRBJ2-7; the D is unclear. The sequence was obtained from an adult with an advanced solid tumor such as melanoma, head and neck, liver or kidney cancer. The DNA for the CDR3 is TGTGCCAGCACCATGCCGGGCAGAATTTTGTACTTC. It encodes CASTMPGRILYF.